The 27 T cell receptor beta chains below all came from one sample that was sequenced in a study of T cell responses to AZD1222 COVID-19 vaccine. Measured with immunoSEQ multiplex PCR; TCRdb has only the in-frame clones, and not every one. The table shows more than 85,000 clones, with approximately 90% occurring only once. Sequencing used peripheral blood, obtained on day 0 of AZD1222 vaccination. Receptors were obtained from an adult in good health.

The chain recombines TRBV24-1 with TRBJ2-1, with D perhaps being TRBD1 or TRBD2 (6 bases each). The CDR3 contains 18 residues. The germline V gene has CDR1 KGHDR and CDR2 SFDVKD. The germline V and J ends were trimmed by 2 bases and 2 bases, with 18 bases remaining between them. The CDR3, as DNA: TGTGCCACCAGTGATTCGAGGGGGGAGCGGGCCCCCTACAATGAGCAGTTCTTC. Its protein is CATSDSRGERAPYNEQFF.

This rearrangement joins TRBV10-3 to TRBJ2-2; D is undetermined. The germline CDR1 and CDR2 sequences are ENHRY and SYGVKD. V was shortened by 6 bases and J by 1 base, with 3 bases between the two germline ends. The length of the CDR3 is 12 residues. DNA for the CDR3: TGTGCCATCAGGGGGAACACCGGGGAGCTGTTTTTT. Encoded protein: CAIRGNTGELFF.

The gene calls are TRBV11-3 and TRBJ1-5; 7 bases map to TRBD1. Germline V CDR1 and CDR2: SGHNT, YENEEA. V lost 5 bases and J lost 1; bases outside the gene matches: 5. There are 15 residues in the CDR3. The chain's CDR3 is CASSRDRESNQPQHF. Here the CDR3 DNA reads TGTGCCAGCAGCCGCGACAGGGAGAGCAATCAGCCCCAGCATTTT. Drawing the rest from reference TRBV11-3 and TRBJ1-5, the complete variable domain is EAGVVQSPRYKIIEKKQPVAFWCNPISGHNTLYWYLQNLGQGPELLIRYENEEAVDDSQLPKDRFSAERLKGVDSTLKIQPAELGDSAVYLCASSRDRESNQPQHFGDGTRLSIL.

V and J are TRBV6-5 and TRBJ2-7; TRBD1 matches at 10 bases. This CDR3 is 15 amino acids long. The V gene end was trimmed by 0 bases and the J gene end by 2 bases; junction bases not matched to a gene: 1. The germline V gene encodes CDR1 MNHEY and CDR2 SVGAGI. The CDR3 reads CASSYSTGGPYEQYF. The DNA of the CDR3 is TGTGCCAGCAGTTACTCGACAGGGGGCCCCTACGAGCAGTACTTC.

The V call is TRBV5-1, the J call TRBJ2-7; TRBD2 aligns across 7 bases. Germline V gene data show CDR1 as SGHRS and CDR2 as YFSETQ. After removal of 2 bases from V and 5 bases from J, the junction contained 4 bases not matched to a gene. CDR3 length equals 13 residues. CDR3 sequence reads: CASSFRLADEQYF. Written as DNA, the CDR3 is TGCGCCAGCAGCTTTCGACTAGCCGACGAGCAGTACTTC.

The V and J genes are TRBV3-1 (or the pseudogene TRBV3-2) and TRBJ1-5; D call uncertain. V was cut by 1 base and J by 3 bases, with 10 bases left in between. In germline, CDR1 is LGHDT, CDR2 YNNKEL (reference sequence). The CDR3 consists of 15 residues. In nucleotides, the CDR3 is TGTGCCAGCAGCCAAGGTCGGCAGGTCAATCAGCCCCAGCATTTT. Translated, it gives CASSQGRQVNQPQHF.

CDR3 DNA sequence: TGTGCCAGCAGGGGGCTCGCGGTCACTGAAGCTTTCTTT. This translates into CASRGLAVTEAFF. The gene calls are TRBV6-5 and TRBJ1-1; D perhaps matches TRBD1 (5 bases). The CDR3 contains 13 residues. V lost 6 bases, J lost 4 bases, and 12 bases lay in between. Per germline, CDR1 MNHEY and CDR2 SVGAGI.

The rearrangement links TRBV5-1 to TRBJ1-4, with D uncertain. The V end was cut by 4 bases, the J end by 7 bases, with 11 bases between. The germline V gene encodes CDR1 SGHRS and CDR2 YFSETQ. The CDR3 is 13 amino acids. The CDR3 region is CASSPSDVEKLFF. CDR3 nucleotide sequence: TGCGCCAGCAGCCCCTCGGACGTTGAAAAACTGTTTTTT. The full variable domain, its missing parts supplied by reference TRBV5-1 and TRBJ1-4, is KAGVTQTPRYLIKTRGQQVTLSCSPISGHRSVSWYQQTPGQGLQFLFEYFSETQRNKGNFPGRFSGRQFSNSRSEMNVSTLELGDSALYLCASSPSDVEKLFFGSGTQLSVL.

This chain joins TRBV5-5 and TRBJ1-2; a possible D gene is TRBD1 (5 bases). Germline CDR1 and CDR2: SGHKS and YYEKEE (reference sequence). V lost 4 bases to trimming and J lost 4 bases, with 14 bases between them. This CDR3 is built from 14 residues. CDR3 sequence reads: CASSLTEGLYGYTF. For the CDR3, the DNA is TGTGCCAGCAGCCTAACGGAGGGGCTCTATGGCTACACCTTC.

The chain joins TRBV5-4 to TRBJ2-2; 7 bases map to TRBD1. Trimming took 0 bases from V and 7 from J; bases not matched to a gene: 3. The CDR3 consists of 14 residues. CDR1 and CDR2 from the germline V gene are SGHNT and YYREEE (reference sequence). This CDR3 reads CASSLVGGGGELFF. CDR3 DNA sequence: TGTGCCAGCAGCTTGGTAGGGGGCGGCGGGGAGCTGTTTTTT.

This clone showed up just once. This chain connects TRBV29-1 to TRBJ2-7, with a weak D call TRBD2 (7 bases). V was pared by 6 bases and J by 7 bases, with 13 bases between. CDR1 is SQVTM and CDR2 is ANQGSEA in the germline V gene. The CDR3 loop spans 11 amino acids. The CDR3 nucleotides are TGCAGCGTAGGGGGAGGGCAGGAGCAGTACTTC. It is translated as CSVGGGQEQYF.

V gene TRBV5-1 combines with J gene TRBJ2-1; 8 nucleotides match TRBD1. Germline V gives CDR1 SGHRS, CDR2 YFSETQ. This CDR3 region has 15 residues. J was trimmed by 5 bases and V by 4 bases; bases with no gene match: 8. CDR3 in amino acids: CASSMGQVSDNEQFF. The CDR3 DNA sequence: TGCGCCAGCAGCATGGGACAGGTTTCGGACAATGAGCAGTTCTTC.

Note on this clone: The sample carries other DNA sequences with the same CDR3. The chain recombines TRBV6-5 with TRBJ2-5, with a weak D call TRBD1 (6 bases). Germline-derived CDR1 and CDR2 are MNHEY and SVGAGI. The CDR3 is made up of 13 amino acids. The germline V and J ends were trimmed by 6 bases and 1 base, with 9 bases remaining between them. The CDR3 bases are TGTGCCAGCAGACGGGACACCCAAGAGACCCAGTACTTC. Translated: CASRRDTQETQYF.

This chain links TRBV14 with TRBJ1-2; the D is unclear. Germline values: CDR1 SGHDN, CDR2 FVKESK. The CDR3 spans 15 residues. Between the trimmed V and J ends, which lost 3 bases and 8 bases, there was a span of 19 bases. The CDR3: CASSQLEGLSRGYTF. In DNA, the CDR3 is TGTGCCAGCAGCCAGCTAGAAGGGCTATCGCGGGGCTACACCTTC.

This clone has only a few counts. The chain couples TRBV6-5 to TRBJ2-1; 9 bases are shared with TRBD1. CDR1 and CDR2 (germline): MNHEY, SVGAGI. The CDR3 runs to 15 residues. The ends lost 7 bases at V and 11 bases at J; junction bases unmatched: 15. CDR3 amino acids: CASTELDRGPPQQFF. The CDR3 DNA reads TGTGCCAGCACCGAATTGGACAGGGGTCCCCCCCAGCAGTTCTTC.

This chain uses TRBV6-5 with TRBJ2-7; D is unclear. The CDR3 runs 15 residues. Germline values: CDR1 MNHEY, CDR2 SVGAGI. The germline V and J ends were trimmed by 0 bases and 0 bases, with 9 bases remaining between them. The CDR3 DNA reads TGTGCCAGCAGTTACTCGAGCGCCGGCTCCTACGAGCAGTACTTC. Its protein product is CASSYSSAGSYEQYF.

This clone was seen a single time. The V and J genes are TRBV27 and TRBJ2-7, with D tentatively TRBD2 (6 bases). V was cut by 6 bases and J by 0 bases, with 15 bases left in between. The germline gives CDR1 MNHEY, CDR2 SMNVEV (reference sequence). The CDR3 spans 15 residues. Here the CDR3 DNA reads TGTGCCAGCAGACGAGAGGGACTGGTCTCCTACGAGCAGTACTTC. It codes for CASRREGLVSYEQYF.

This rearrangement joins TRBV9 to TRBJ2-2, with a weak D call TRBD2 (5 bases). V lost 2 bases, J lost 6 bases, and 11 bases lay in between. Germline V gene lookup returns CDR1 SGDLS and CDR2 YYNGEE. This CDR3 contains 14 residues. The CDR3 DNA sequence: TGTGCCAGCAGCGTTCGTGCGGAGGCCGGGGAGCTGTTTTTT. Translating gives CASSVRAEAGELFF.

The chain is built from TRBV6-5 and TRBJ1-1, with TRBD1 matching over 7 bases. CDR1 is MNHEY, CDR2 SVGAGI, per germline. There are 15 residues in the CDR3. After removal of 8 bases from V and 2 bases from J, the junction contained 11 bases not matched to a gene. The CDR3 here is CASGGTGTANTEAFF. Here the CDR3 DNA reads TGTGCCAGCGGGGGAACCGGGACAGCAAACACTGAAGCTTTCTTT.

CDR3 DNA sequence: TGTGCCAGCAGTTTAGAGGGGGCTGAAAACATTCAGTACTTC. Residues: CASSLEGAENIQYF. The J gene is TRBJ2-4, the V gene TRBV28; 7 positions agree with TRBD1. J gave up 5 bases and V 2 bases, and 3 bases lay outside the gene matches. Germline CDR1 reads MDHEN; CDR2 reads SYDVKM. The CDR3 runs 14 residues.

This clone appeared a single time. The CDR3 DNA follows: TGTGCCAGCAGCCAAGGGACCGTCGGCGGCGGCCCCCAGCATTTT. It translates to CASSQGTVGGGPQHF. The genes are TRBV3-1 (or the pseudogene TRBV3-2) and TRBJ1-5; D unresolved. This CDR3 spans 15 amino acids. The germline gives CDR1 LGHDT, CDR2 YNNKEL (reference sequence). The V end was cut by 1 base, the J end by 10 bases, with 17 bases between.

This clone was seen only once. The chain has TRBV6-1 and TRBJ1-4; D unclear. Trimming removed 3 bases at V and 7 bases at J, with 15 bases between. CDR3 length equals 15 residues. CDR1 is MNHNS, CDR2 SASEGT, per germline. CDR3 DNA: TGTGCCAGCAGTGATTCGGGGTTGTTTAGTGAAAAACTGTTTTTT. Encoded protein: CASSDSGLFSEKLFF.

This chain links TRBV19 with TRBJ2-7; 10 bases align to TRBD2. The V gene end was trimmed by 4 bases and the J gene end by 4 bases; junction bases not matched to a gene: 7. The CDR3 is 15 amino acids. Germline CDR1 is LNHDA and CDR2 is SQIVND (reference sequence). The CDR3 loop reads CASSTPGLAPYEQYF. DNA for the CDR3: TGTGCCAGTAGTACCCCGGGACTAGCGCCATACGAGCAGTACTTC.

The V and J genes are TRBV5-1 and TRBJ2-7; D might be TRBD1 or TRBD2, each matching 5 bases. The CDR3 is 14 residues long. The V and J ends lost 0 bases and 3 bases respectively, with 10 bases between them. In germline, CDR1 is SGHRS, CDR2 YFSETQ. The CDR3 DNA reads TGCGCCAGCAGCTTGGGGGACCGTGTCTACGAGCAGTACTTC. Its protein is CASSLGDRVYEQYF.

The chain employs TRBV9 and TRBJ1-2, with D uncertain. Germline V gene data show CDR1 as SGDLS and CDR2 as YYNGEE. This CDR3 region has 15 residues. Trimming cost V 0 bases and J 4 bases, with 13 bases left between them. The chain's CDR3 is CASSVGTSLGYGYTF. CDR3 sequence (DNA): TGTGCCAGCAGCGTAGGGACCTCCCTGGGCTATGGCTACACCTTC.

The chain links TRBV6-4 to TRBJ2-1; 14 nucleotides line up with TRBD2. J gave up 7 bases and V 6 bases, and 8 bases lay outside the gene matches. The CDR3 length is 16 residues. Germline assignment: CDR1 MRHNA and CDR2 SNTAGT. The CDR3 DNA reads TGTGCCAGCAGCCGCCGACTAGCGGGAGGGCTTAATGAGCAGTTCTTC. This codes for CASSRRLAGGLNEQFF.

The V gene is TRBV30, the J gene TRBJ2-3; tentative D call: TRBD1 (5 bases). Between the trimmed V and J ends, which lost 3 bases and 2 bases, there was a span of 12 bases. The CDR3 loop spans 14 amino acids. Germline V CDR1 and CDR2: GTSNPN, SVGIG (reference sequence). Here the CDR3 reads CAWRSDRLTDTQYF. CDR3 sequence (DNA): TGTGCCTGGAGGTCCGACAGACTCACAGATACGCAGTATTTT.